A single T cell receptor beta chain is shown here with its context. Using immunoSEQ multiplex PCR, the repertoire was profiled, and TCRdb retains in-frame clones only, with some absent. This table has a few million clones, around 90% appearing once. The data originate from a study of shared clonotypes between healthy human individuals. Input material: naive CD4+ T cells sorted from blood. The sample's subset: CD45RA+ positively selected. This TCR derives from a man aged 18 to 30 in good health.

CDR3 sequence reads: CASSRDPFAGELFF. In DNA form, the CDR3 reads TGTGCCAGCAGCCGGGACCCCTTCGCCGGGGAGCTGTTTTTT. The V call is TRBV13, the J call TRBJ2-2; either TRBD1 or TRBD2 may supply D (5 bases each). Germline-derived CDR1 and CDR2 are PRHDT and FYEKMQ (reference sequence). Trimming removed 5 bases from V and 6 bases from J, with 13 bases in between. The CDR3 is 14 residues long.